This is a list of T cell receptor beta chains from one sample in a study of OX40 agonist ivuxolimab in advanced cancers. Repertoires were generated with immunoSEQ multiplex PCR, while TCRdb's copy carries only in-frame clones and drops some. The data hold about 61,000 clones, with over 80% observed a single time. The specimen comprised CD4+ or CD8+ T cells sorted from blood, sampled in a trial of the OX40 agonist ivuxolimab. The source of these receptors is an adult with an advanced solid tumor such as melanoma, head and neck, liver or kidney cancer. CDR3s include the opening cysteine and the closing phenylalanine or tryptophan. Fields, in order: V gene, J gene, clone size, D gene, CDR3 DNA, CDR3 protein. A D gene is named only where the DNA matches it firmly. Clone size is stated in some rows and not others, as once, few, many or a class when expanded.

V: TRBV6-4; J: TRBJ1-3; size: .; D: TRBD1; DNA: TGTGCCAGCAGTCCAGCAATCGAGGGGGCCCCTACTGGAAACACCATATATTTT; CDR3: CASSPAIEGAPTGNTIYF
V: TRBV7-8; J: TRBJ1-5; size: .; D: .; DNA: TGTGCCAGCACCTCACGCACGGGGTCCTCGGGTCAGCCCCAGCATTTT; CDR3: CASTSRTGSSGQPQHF
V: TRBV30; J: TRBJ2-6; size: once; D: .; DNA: TGTGCCCTCATTCGCTGGGGGGAGGTACCCTCTGGGGCCAACGTCCTGACTTTC; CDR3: CALIRWGEVPSGANVLTF
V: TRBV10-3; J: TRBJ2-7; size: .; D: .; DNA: TGTGCCATCAGCCGGGACGGAGGCTCCTACGAGCAGTACTTC; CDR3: CAISRDGGSYEQYF
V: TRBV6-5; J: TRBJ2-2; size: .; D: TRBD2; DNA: TGTGCCAGCAGTTCCCGGGGGGGCCTCATCACCGGGGAGCTGTTTTTT; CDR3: CASSSRGGLITGELFF
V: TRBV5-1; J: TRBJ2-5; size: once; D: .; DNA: TGCGCCAGCAGCTTCGGGGATGTGGAGACCCAGTACTTC; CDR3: CASSFGDVETQYF
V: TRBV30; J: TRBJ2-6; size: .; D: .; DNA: TGTGCCTGGGATGACTCTGGGTCCTCTGGGGCCAACGTCCTGACTTTC; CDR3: CAWDDSGSSGANVLTF
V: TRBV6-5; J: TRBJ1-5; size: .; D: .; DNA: TGTGCCAGCAGTTACGGAATAGACCAGCCCCAGCATTTT; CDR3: CASSYGIDQPQHF
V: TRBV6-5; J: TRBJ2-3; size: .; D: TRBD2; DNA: TGTGCCAGCAGTTACAGCGGGGGTTCGGCAGATACGCAGTATTTT; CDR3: CASSYSGGSADTQYF
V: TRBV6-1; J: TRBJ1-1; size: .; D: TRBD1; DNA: TGTGCCAGCGTACCGGGACAGGGTGCCACTGAAGCTTTCTTT; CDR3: CASVPGQGATEAFF
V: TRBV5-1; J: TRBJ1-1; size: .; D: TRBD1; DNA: TGCGCCAGCAGCCTCACAGGGGTAGAGGGCACTGAAGCTTTCTTT; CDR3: CASSLTGVEGTEAFF
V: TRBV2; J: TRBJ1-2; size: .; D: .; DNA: TGTGCCAGCAGTGAAGCGACAGCCAACTATGGCTACACCTTC; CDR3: CASSEATANYGYTF
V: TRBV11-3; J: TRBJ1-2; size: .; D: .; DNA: TGTGCCAGCAGCTTCGACAACTCCTATGGCTACACCTTC; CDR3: CASSFDNSYGYTF
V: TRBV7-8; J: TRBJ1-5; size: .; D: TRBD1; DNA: TGTGCCAGCAGCTTAGGAGGACAGGACTACAATCAGCCCCAGCATTTT; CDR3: CASSLGGQDYNQPQHF
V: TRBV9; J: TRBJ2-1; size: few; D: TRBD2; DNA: TGTGCCAGCAGCGAACTAGCGGGTGCCTACAATGAGCAGTTCTTC; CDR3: CASSELAGAYNEQFF
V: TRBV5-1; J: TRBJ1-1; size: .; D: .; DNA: TGCGCCAGCAGCTTTGGCCAGGGTGAAGCTTTCTTT; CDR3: CASSFGQGEAFF
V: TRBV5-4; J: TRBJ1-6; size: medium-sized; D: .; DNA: TGTGCCAGCAGCTTGGGACATAGCTCCTATAATTCACCCCTCCACTTT; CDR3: CASSLGHSSYNSPLHF
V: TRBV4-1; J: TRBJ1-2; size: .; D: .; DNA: TGCGCCAGCAGCCAAGTCACCGGTGGGTCAGCTAACTATGGCTACACCTTC; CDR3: CASSQVTGGSANYGYTF
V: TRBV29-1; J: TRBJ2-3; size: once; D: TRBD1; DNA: TGCAGCGTTGATTGGACAGGGACAACAGATACGCAGTATTTT; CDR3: CSVDWTGTTDTQYF
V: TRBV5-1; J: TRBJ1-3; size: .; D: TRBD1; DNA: TGCGCCAGCAGCATGGGGGACAGGGGCTCTGGAAACACCATATATTTT; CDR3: CASSMGDRGSGNTIYF
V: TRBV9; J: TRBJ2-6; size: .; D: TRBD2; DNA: TGTGCCAGCACCCGACTAGCGGGGCACGGAGGGGCCAACGTCCTGACTTTC; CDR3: CASTRLAGHGGANVLTF
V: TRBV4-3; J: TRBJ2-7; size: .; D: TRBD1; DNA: TGCGCCAGCAGCCAAGCCTCGGGACAGGGCTACGAGCAGTACTTC; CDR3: CASSQASGQGYEQYF
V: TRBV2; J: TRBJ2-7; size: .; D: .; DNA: TGTGCCAGCAGGGTGGTCGGCGGTACCTACGAGCAGTACTTC; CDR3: CASRVVGGTYEQYF
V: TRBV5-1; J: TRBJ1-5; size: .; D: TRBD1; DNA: TGCGCCAGCAGTCCGGGACAGACTAGCAATCAGCCCCAGCATTTT; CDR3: CASSPGQTSNQPQHF
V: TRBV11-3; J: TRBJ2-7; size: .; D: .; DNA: TGTGCCAGCAGCTTAGTTCCTGAGAGCTACGAGCAGTACTTC; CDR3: CASSLVPESYEQYF
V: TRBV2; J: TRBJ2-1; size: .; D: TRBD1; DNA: TGTGCCAGCAGTGCCGGACAGGGGCGCGTCGTTGAGCAGTTCTTC; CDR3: CASSAGQGRVVEQFF
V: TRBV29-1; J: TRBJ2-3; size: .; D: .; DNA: TGCAGCGTTGAAGCCCAGGGAATAGGTGGGACAGATACGCAGTATTTT; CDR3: CSVEAQGIGGTDTQYF
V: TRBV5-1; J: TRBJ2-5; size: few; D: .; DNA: TGCGCCAGCAGCTTGGATGGGTTGAGGGGTTCGGAGACCCAGTACTTC; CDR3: CASSLDGLRGSETQYF
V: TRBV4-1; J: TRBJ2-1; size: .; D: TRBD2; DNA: TGCGCCAGCAGCCCCCCATTGGGGCGGGGGGCTGACAATGAGCAGTTCTTC; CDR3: CASSPPLGRGADNEQFF
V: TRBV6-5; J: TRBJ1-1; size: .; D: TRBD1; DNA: TGTGCCAGCAGTCCCCCGGGACAGGGGAGTACTGAAGCTTTCTTT; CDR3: CASSPPGQGSTEAFF
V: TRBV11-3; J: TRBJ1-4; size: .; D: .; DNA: TGTGCCAGCAGCCCTGGACAGCCCTATGAAAAACTGTTTTTT; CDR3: CASSPGQPYEKLFF
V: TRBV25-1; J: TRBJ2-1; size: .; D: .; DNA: TGTGCCAGCAGTGAAGGCCCGTCGGGGGGCATCGCCTACAATGAGCAGTTCTTC; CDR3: CASSEGPSGGIAYNEQFF
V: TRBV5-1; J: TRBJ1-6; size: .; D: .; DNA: TGCGCCAGCAGCTTGGGACTTTATAATTCACCCCTCCACTTT; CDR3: CASSLGLYNSPLHF
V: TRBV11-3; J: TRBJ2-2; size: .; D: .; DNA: TGTGCCAGCAGCTTAGTAGGCACCGGGGAGCTGTTTTTT; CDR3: CASSLVGTGELFF
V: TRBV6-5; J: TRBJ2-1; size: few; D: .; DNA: TGTGCCAGCAGTTACGACAGGTACAATGAGCAGTTCTTC; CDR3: CASSYDRYNEQFF
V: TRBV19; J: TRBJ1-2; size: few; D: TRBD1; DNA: TGTGCCAGTAGTTCGACAGGGGGAGGCTATGGCTACACCTTC; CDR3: CASSSTGGGYGYTF
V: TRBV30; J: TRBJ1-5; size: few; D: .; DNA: TGTGCCTGGAGTGTAGGACTGGATCAGCCCCAGCATTTT; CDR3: CAWSVGLDQPQHF
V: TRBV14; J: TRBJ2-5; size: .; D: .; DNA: TGTGCCAGCAGCCAAGTTAGCGGGCCAGGGGCCCAGTACTTC; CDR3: CASSQVSGPGAQYF
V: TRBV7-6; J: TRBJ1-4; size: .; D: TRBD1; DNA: TGTGCCAGCAGCTTAAATCAGGGGGCTAATGAAAAACTGTTTTTT; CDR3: CASSLNQGANEKLFF
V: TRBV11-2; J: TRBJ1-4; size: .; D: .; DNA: TGTGCCAGCAGCTTAGATCAGGGGACTCTAGGTTTTTTT; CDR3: CASSLDQGTLGFF
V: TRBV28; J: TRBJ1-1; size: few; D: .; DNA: TGTGCCAGCAGTTTAATGAACACTGAAGCTTTCTTT; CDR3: CASSLMNTEAFF
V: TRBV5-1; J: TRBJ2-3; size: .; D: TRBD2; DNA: TGCGCCAGCAGACTAGCGGACCGCACAGATACGCAGTATTTT; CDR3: CASRLADRTDTQYF
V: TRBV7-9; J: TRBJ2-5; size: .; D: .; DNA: TGTGCCAGCAGCTTAACTAGATCGCCCCAAGAGACCCAGTACTTC; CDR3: CASSLTRSPQETQYF
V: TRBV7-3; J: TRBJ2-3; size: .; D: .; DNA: TGTGCCAGCAGCTTAATGGGGACCAGCACAGATACGCAGTATTTT; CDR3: CASSLMGTSTDTQYF
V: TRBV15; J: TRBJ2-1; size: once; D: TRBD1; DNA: TGTGCCACCAGCATCCGGGACAGGGGGCGCGGGGAGCAGTTCTTC; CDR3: CATSIRDRGRGEQFF
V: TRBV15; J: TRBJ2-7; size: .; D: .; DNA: TGTGCCACCAGCAGAGACAGGGTCTCCTACGAGCAGTACTTC; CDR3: CATSRDRVSYEQYF
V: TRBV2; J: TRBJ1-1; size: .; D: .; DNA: TGTGCCAGCAGTGAAGGATCTGGGACACTGGTTTTCTTT; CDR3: CASSEGSGTLVFF
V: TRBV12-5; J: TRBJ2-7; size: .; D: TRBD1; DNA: TGTGCTAGTGGTTTGGGACAGGGGTTGTACGAGCAGTACTTC; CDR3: CASGLGQGLYEQYF
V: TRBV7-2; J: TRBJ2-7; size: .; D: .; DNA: TGTGCCAGCAGGCGTACCCCGGGGGGCCTCAACGAGCAGTACTTC; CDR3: CASRRTPGGLNEQYF
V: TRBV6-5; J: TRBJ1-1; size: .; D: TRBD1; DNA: TGTGCCAGCTTTTTTCCGGGACAGAGCACTGAAGCTTTCTTT; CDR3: CASFFPGQSTEAFF
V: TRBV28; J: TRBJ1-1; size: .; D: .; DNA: TGTGCCAGCAGTTTAAGTGCTGTAAGCACTGAAGCTTTCTTT; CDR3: CASSLSAVSTEAFF
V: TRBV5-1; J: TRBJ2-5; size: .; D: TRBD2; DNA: TGCGCCAGCAGCTTGGTTGCGGGGGGGCCGGAGACCCAGTACTTC; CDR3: CASSLVAGGPETQYF
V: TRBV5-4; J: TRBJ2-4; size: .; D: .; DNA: TGTGCCAGCAGCTTGGAGGCAGGACATGGAGGCATTCAGTACTTC; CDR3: CASSLEAGHGGIQYF
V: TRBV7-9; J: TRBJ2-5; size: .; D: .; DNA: TGTGCCAGCAGCCCCCTGCGGAGGGGTCCCCCAGGGGAGACCCAGTACTTC; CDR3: CASSPLRRGPPGETQYF
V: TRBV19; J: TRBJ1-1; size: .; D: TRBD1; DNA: TGTGCCAGTAGTCGACAGGGATACGCTGAAGCTTTCTTT; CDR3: CASSRQGYAEAFF
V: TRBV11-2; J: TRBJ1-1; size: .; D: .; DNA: TGTGCCAGCAGCTTCTCCAGGGCGTCATCTGAAGCTTTCTTT; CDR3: CASSFSRASSEAFF
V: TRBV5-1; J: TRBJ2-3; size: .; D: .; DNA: TGCGCCAGCAGCTTAACAGATACGCAGTATTTT; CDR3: CASSLTDTQYF
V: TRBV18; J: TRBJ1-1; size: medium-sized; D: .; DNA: TGTGCCAGCTCACTCCCGAACACTGAAGCTTTCTTT; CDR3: CASSLPNTEAFF